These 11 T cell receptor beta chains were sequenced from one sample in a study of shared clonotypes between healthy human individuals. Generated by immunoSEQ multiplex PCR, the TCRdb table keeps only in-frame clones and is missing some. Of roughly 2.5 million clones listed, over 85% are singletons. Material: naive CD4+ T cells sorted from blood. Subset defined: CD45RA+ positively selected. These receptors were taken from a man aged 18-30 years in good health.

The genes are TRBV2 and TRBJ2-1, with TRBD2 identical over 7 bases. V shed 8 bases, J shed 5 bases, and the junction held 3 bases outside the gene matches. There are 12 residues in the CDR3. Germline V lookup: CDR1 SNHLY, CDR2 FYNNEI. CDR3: CASSSGNNEQFF. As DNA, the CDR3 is TGTGCCAGCTCTAGCGGTAACAATGAGCAGTTCTTC. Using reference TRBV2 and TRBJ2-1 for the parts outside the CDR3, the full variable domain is EPEVTQTPSHQVTQMGQEVILRCVPISNHLYFYWYRQILGQKVEFLVSFYNNEISEKSEIFDDQFSVERPDGSNFTLKIRSTKLEDSAMYFCASSSGNNEQFFGPGTRLTVL.

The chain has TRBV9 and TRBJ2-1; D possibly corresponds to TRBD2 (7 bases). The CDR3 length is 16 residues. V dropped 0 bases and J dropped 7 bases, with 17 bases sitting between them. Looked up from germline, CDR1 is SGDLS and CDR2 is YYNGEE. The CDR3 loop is CASSVEGGRFRNEQFF. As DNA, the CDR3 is TGTGCCAGCAGCGTAGAGGGGGGGCGTTTCCGTAATGAGCAGTTCTTC.

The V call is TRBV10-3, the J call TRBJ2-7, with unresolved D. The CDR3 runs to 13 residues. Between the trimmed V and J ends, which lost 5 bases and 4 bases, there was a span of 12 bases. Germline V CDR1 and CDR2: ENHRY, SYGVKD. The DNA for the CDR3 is TGTGCCATCAGTTCCCACGGCCCTTACGAGCAGTACTTC. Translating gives CAISSHGPYEQYF.

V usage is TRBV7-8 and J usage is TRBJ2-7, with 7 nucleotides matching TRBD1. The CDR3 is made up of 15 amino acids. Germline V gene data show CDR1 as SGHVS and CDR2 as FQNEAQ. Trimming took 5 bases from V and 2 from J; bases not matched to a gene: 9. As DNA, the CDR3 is TGTGCCAGCAGCCTCGAGACAGGGACCACCTACGAGCAGTACTTC. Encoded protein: CASSLETGTTYEQYF.

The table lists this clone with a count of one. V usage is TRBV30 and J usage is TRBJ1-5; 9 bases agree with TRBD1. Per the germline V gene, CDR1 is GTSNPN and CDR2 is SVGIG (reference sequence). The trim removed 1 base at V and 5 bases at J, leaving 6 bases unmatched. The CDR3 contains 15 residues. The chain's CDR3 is CAWSGPGQGHQPQHF. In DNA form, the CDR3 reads TGTGCCTGGAGTGGACCGGGACAGGGCCATCAGCCCCAGCATTTT. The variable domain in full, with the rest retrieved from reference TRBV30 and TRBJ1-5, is SQTIHQWPATLVQPVGSPLSLECTVEGTSNPNLYWYRQAAGRGLQLLFYSVGIGQISSEVPQNLSASRPQDRQFILSSKKLLLSDSGFYLCAWSGPGQGHQPQHFGDGTRLSIL.

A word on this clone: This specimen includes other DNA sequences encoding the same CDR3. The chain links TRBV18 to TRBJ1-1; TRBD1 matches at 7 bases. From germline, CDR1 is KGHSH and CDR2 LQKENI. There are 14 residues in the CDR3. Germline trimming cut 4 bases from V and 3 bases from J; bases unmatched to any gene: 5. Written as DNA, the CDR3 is TGTGCCAGCTCACGGGACAGAGAACACACTGAAGCTTTCTTT. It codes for CASSRDREHTEAFF. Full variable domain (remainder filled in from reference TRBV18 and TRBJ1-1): NAGVMQNPRHLVRRRGQEARLRCSPMKGHSHVYWYRQLPEEGLKFMVYLQKENIIDESGMPKERFSAEFPKEGPSILRIQQVVRGDSAAYFCASSRDREHTEAFFGQGTRLTVV.

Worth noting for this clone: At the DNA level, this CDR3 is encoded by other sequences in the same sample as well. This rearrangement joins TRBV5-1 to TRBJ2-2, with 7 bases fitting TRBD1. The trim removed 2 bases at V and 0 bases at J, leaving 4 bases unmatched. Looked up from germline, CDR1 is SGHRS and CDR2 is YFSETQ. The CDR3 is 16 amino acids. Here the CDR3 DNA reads TGCGCCAGCAGCTTACCCGGGACAGCGAACACCGGGGAGCTGTTTTTT. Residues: CASSLPGTANTGELFF. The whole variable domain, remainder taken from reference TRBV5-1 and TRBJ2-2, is KAGVTQTPRYLIKTRGQQVTLSCSPISGHRSVSWYQQTPGQGLQFLFEYFSETQRNKGNFPGRFSGRQFSNSRSEMNVSTLELGDSALYLCASSLPGTANTGELFFGEGSRLTVL.

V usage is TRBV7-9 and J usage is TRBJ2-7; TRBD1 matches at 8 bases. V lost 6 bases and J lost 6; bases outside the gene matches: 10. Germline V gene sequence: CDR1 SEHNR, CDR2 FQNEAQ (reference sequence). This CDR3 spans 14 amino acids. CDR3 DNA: TGTGCCAGCAGACGGACAGGGCCGGCCGGCGAGCAGTACTTC. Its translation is CASRRTGPAGEQYF. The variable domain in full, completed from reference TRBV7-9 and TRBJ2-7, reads DTGVSQNPRHKITKRGQNVTFRCDPISEHNRLYWYRQTLGQGPEFLTYFQNEAQLEKSRLLSDRFSAERPKGSFSTLEIQRTEQGDSAMYLCASRRTGPAGEQYFGPGTRLTVT.

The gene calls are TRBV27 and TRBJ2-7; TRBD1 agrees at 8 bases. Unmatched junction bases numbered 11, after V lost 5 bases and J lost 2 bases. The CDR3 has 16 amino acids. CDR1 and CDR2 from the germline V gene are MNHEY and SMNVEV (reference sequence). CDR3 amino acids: CASSTLPGQVTYEQYF. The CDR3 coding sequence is TGTGCCAGCAGTACACTCCCGGGACAGGTAACCTACGAGCAGTACTTC.

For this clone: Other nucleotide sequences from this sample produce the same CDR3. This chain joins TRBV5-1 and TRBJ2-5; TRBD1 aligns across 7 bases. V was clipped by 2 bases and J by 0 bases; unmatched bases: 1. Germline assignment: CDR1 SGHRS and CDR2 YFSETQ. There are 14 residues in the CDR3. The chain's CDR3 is CASSLQGYQETQYF. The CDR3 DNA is TGCGCCAGCAGCTTACAGGGGTACCAAGAGACCCAGTACTTC.

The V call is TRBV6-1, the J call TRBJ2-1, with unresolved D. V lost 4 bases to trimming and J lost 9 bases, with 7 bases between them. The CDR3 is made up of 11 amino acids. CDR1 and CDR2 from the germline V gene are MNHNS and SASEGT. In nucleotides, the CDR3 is TGTGCCAGCAGTGGCAGACGTGAGCAGTTCTTC. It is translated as CASSGRREQFF.